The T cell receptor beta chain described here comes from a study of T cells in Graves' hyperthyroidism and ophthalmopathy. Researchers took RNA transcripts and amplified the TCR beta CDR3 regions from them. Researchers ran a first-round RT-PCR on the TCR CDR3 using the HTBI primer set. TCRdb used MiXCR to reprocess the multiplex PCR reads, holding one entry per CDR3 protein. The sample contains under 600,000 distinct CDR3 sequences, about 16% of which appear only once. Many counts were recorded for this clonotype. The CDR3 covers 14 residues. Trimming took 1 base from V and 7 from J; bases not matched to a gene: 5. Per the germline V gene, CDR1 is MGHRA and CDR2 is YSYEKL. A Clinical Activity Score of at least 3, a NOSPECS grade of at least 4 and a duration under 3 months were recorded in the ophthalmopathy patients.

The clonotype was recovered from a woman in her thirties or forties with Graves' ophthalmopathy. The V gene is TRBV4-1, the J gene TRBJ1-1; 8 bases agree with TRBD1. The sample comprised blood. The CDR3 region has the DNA TGCGCCAGCAGCCAAGCCCGGACAGGGAGTGAAGCTTTCTTT. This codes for CASSQARTGSEAFF.